This T cell receptor beta chain was recovered during a study of CD8 T cells in ankylosing spondylitis. The sample holds many counts of this clonotype. Antigen unknown. Study conclusions and caveats: Roughly eight highly homologous variants made up a TCR beta motif, and this motif appeared characteristic of ankylosing spondylitis blood. Some motif variants had been reported before (in reactive arthritis synovial fluid and blood).

5'-RACE, quantitative and with molecular barcodes, yielded the TCR beta libraries. TCRdb reprocessed the 5' RACE reads with MiXCR, giving one entry per CDR3 protein. Among around 220,000 distinct CDR3 sequences listed, about 10% were seen once. The sample comprised blood, either unsorted or a sorted T cell fraction (not recorded which). This clonotype was obtained from a male donor with ankylosing spondylitis or in good health (not recorded which).

The CDR3 DNA is TGTGCCAGCAGTTTATCCGGGACGGACCAAGAGACCCAGTACTTC. Translation: CASSLSGTDQETQYF. This chain links TRBV7-3 with TRBJ2-5; D assignment may be TRBD1 or TRBD2 (5 bases each). V was pared by 6 bases and J by 0 bases, with 14 bases between. This CDR3 region has 15 residues. CDR1 SGHTA and CDR2 FQGTGA come from the germline V gene.